The clone carrying this TCR beta chain was found once. These data come from a study of blood T cell repertoires in COVID-19. Study in general: Acute-phase and convalescent COVID-19 samples originated in the United States, Italy and Spain.

This table comes from immunoSEQ multiplex PCR, and its TCRdb copy is limited to in-frame clones, with some not included. The sample lists around 300,000 clones, around nine tenths seen once, with around 1.1% in the top ten. The CDR3 consists of 15 residues. CDR1 SGHNT and CDR2 YYREEE come from the germline V gene (reference sequence). Trimming removed 4 bases at V and 0 bases at J, with 13 bases between. The V gene is TRBV5-4, the J gene TRBJ1-1; no clear D gene. This receptor was obtained from a woman in her twenties or thirties who had recovered from COVID-19. Specimen: PBMCs or T cells enriched from blood (not recorded which). The CDR3 region has the DNA TGTGCCAGCAGCCCAAACCCGACACTGAACACTGAAGCTTTCTTT. Encoded protein: CASSPNPTLNTEAFF. The variable domain in full, with the rest retrieved from reference TRBV5-4 and TRBJ1-1, is ETGVTQSPTHLIKTRGQQVTLRCSSQSGHNTVSWYQQALGQGPQFIFQYYREEENGRGNFPPRFSGLQFPNYSSELNVNALELDDSALYLCASSPNPTLNTEAFFGQGTRLTVV.